This paragraph reports one T cell receptor (beta chain). These data originate in a study of blood T cell repertoires in COVID-19. Study background: Acute and convalescent COVID-19 samples came from the United States, Italy and Spain. Sources were T cells, B-cell-depleted T cells, or PBMCs; the material itself was cDNA or gDNA.

V was cut by 1 base and J by 4 bases, with 13 bases left in between. Germline lookup yields CDR1 MNHNS and CDR2 SASEGT. CDR3 size: 15 residues. As originally analysed: How many nucleated cells were present was estimated from reference gene primer amplification. The assay was immunoSEQ multiplex PCR, and TCRdb's table has in-frame clones only and misses some. The V and J calls and clone size were taken over from that table, and D and trimming were inferred from the DNA. The profile shows about 16,000 clones, around 88% of them singletons. This chain joins TRBV6-1 and TRBJ1-2, with unresolved D. Sequencing input: peripheral blood. The sequence was collected from a human donor in a cohort sampled during active COVID-19. The CDR3 loop is CASSEDLGRTYGYTF. In DNA form, the CDR3 reads TGTGCCAGCAGTGAAGATCTGGGCAGAACCTATGGCTACACCTTC.